The next 28 T cell receptor beta chains were all read from a single sample in a study of T cells in Graves' hyperthyroidism and ophthalmopathy. The CDR3 regions of TCR beta were amplified from RNA transcripts. In the first-round RT-PCR of the TCR CDR3, the HTBI primer set was used. TCRdb passed the multiplex PCR reads through MiXCR, listing each CDR3 protein once. This table holds roughly 180,000 distinct CDR3 sequences, approximately 9% found once. Sequences were obtained from blood. Receptors were obtained from a young woman with Graves' hyperthyroidism that later progressed to Graves' ophthalmopathy.

About this clonotype: No DNA is shown, since the ends of the CDR3 on it are uncertain; the CDR3 is the one TCRdb lists. The chain uses TRBV5-1 and TRBJ1-2; the table's D call TRBD1 went unverified against the DNA. From its first to its last residue, the CDR3 has 14 amino acids. Germline values: CDR1 SGHRS, CDR2 YFSETQ. The CDR3 loop is CASSFGTGSYGHTF.

The count of this clonotype is one. The chain carries TRBV9 and TRBJ2-1; perhaps TRBD2 as D (5 bases). There are 14 residues in the CDR3. The V gene lost 0 bases and the J gene lost 4 bases, with 8 bases spanning the gap. Germline CDR1 is SGDLS and CDR2 is YYNGEE. The CDR3 nucleotides are TGTGCCAGCAGCGTAGAGGGAGATTACAATGAGCAGTTCTTC. Its translation is CASSVEGDYNEQFF.

In the case of this clonotype: One junction end disagrees with the germline gene, perhaps due to a read error. The chain joins TRBV3-1 to TRBJ1-6; no reliable D call. The CDR3 runs 14 residues. Germline values: CDR1 LGHDT, CDR2 YNNKEL (reference sequence). The CDR3 is CASSQVGSDSPLQF. CDR3 DNA: TGTGCCAGCAGCCAAGTGGGGAGTGATTCACCCCTCCAGTTT.

The chain couples TRBV27 to TRBJ1-4, with D perhaps matching TRBD1 (6 bases). The germline CDR1 and CDR2 sequences are MNHEY and SMNVEV (reference sequence). CDR3 length: 14 residues. V dropped 5 bases and J dropped 8 bases, with 15 bases sitting between them. CDR3 bases: TGTGCCAGCAGTGAAACAGGGTTGGCGGAAAAACTGTTTTTT. Amino acid sequence: CASSETGLAEKLFF.

In its sample, this clonotype was seen many times. The gene calls are TRBV20-1 and TRBJ2-1; no firm D call. CDR1 DFQATT and CDR2 SNEGSKA come from the germline V gene (reference sequence). V lost 3 bases and J 7 bases, leaving 13 bases between the germline ends. The CDR3 totals 13 residues. DNA of the CDR3: TGCAGTGCTAGTGAGGTGGGGTCTAATGAGCAGTTCTTC. Protein: CSASEVGSNEQFF.

The CDR3 nucleotides read TGTGCCAGCAGTTACTCAGATAGCGGGGGGTACTACAATGAGCAGTTCTTC. Translation: CASSYSDSGGYYNEQFF. The V gene is TRBV6-2 or TRBV6-3, the J gene TRBJ2-1; 10 nucleotides line up with TRBD2. The CDR3 sequence is 17 residues long. Trimming removed 0 bases from V and 3 bases from J; junction bases left unmatched: 5. CDR1 is MNHEY and CDR2 is SVGEGT in the germline V gene.

This clonotype was seen repeatedly, ten times or more. The chain combines TRBV9 with TRBJ1-1, with D perhaps TRBD1 (6 bases). The V and J ends lost 3 bases and 4 bases respectively, with 16 bases between them. In germline, CDR1 is SGDLS, CDR2 YYNGEE. The CDR3 covers 15 residues. Here the CDR3 reads CASSAQQGTSTEAFF. The CDR3 DNA follows: TGTGCCAGCAGCGCCCAACAGGGTACGAGCACTGAAGCTTTCTTT.

This clonotype was picked up many times. This chain links TRBV6-1 with TRBJ2-2; the D gene is possibly TRBD1 (5 bases). Trimming pared 6 bases from V and 0 bases from J, leaving 14 bases between. This CDR3 is 16 amino acids long. Germline V gene data show CDR1 as MNHNS and CDR2 as SASEGT. The CDR3 sequence: CASRPMTDPNTGELFF. The CDR3 DNA reads as TGTGCCAGCAGACCTATGACAGACCCGAACACCGGGGAGCTGTTTTTT.

This clonotype was seen repeatedly, ten times or more. The gene calls are TRBV20-1 and TRBJ2-7, with 8 bases lining up with TRBD1. The CDR3 length is 16 residues. CDR1 is DFQATT and CDR2 is SNEGSKA in the germline V gene (reference sequence). V was pared by 3 bases and J by 0 bases, with 10 bases of the junction left unmatched. For the CDR3, the DNA is TGCAGTGCTAGGACAGGGGACTTCCTTGACTCCTACGAGCAGTACTTC. The encoded protein is CSARTGDFLDSYEQYF.

This clonotype was seen a handful of times. Sequence at one end of the junction differs from germline and may be a read error. The V call is TRBV2, the J call TRBJ1-2; D unclear. The germline gives CDR1 SNHLY, CDR2 FYNNEI. This CDR3 has 13 amino acids. The CDR3 sequence is CASSVQRNYDYTF. In DNA form, the CDR3 reads TGTGCCAGCAGTGTACAGCGGAACTATGACTACACCTTC. The whole variable domain, filled in from reference TRBV2 and TRBJ1-2, reads EPEVTQTPSHQVTQMGQEVILRCVPISNHLYFYWYRQILGQKVEFLVSFYNNEISEKSEIFDDQFSVERPDGSNFTLKIRSTKLEDSAMYFCASSVQRNYDYTFGSGTRLTVV.

This chain uses TRBV12-3 or TRBV12-4 with TRBJ2-2; D ambiguous. Trimming removed 7 bases at V and 3 bases at J, with 9 bases between. This CDR3 has 13 amino acids. CDR3 in amino acids: CASTIPYTGELFF. The CDR3 nucleotides read TGTGCCAGCACCATCCCCTACACCGGGGAGCTGTTTTTT.

J is TRBJ2-5 and V is TRBV7-9, with D tentatively TRBD2 (8 bases). V gave up 3 bases and J gave up 2 bases, with 19 bases separating them. The germline V gene encodes CDR1 SEHNR and CDR2 FQNEAQ (reference sequence). This CDR3 region has 17 residues. Here the CDR3 reads CASSFRGLAGFQETQYF. CDR3 nucleotides: TGTGCCAGCAGCTTTAGGGGGCTAGCGGGCTTTCAAGAGACCCAGTACTTC.

This clonotype appeared many times. The chain is built from TRBV15 and TRBJ2-1; the D gene is possibly TRBD2 (5 bases). Germline CDR1 is LNHNV and CDR2 is YYDKDF (reference sequence). CDR3 length equals 15 residues. The V end lost 0 bases, the J end lost 4 bases, and 10 bases lay between the germline ends. CDR3 DNA: TGTGCCACCAGCAGAGAACTAGGGAAATACAATGAGCAGTTCTTC. Its translation is CATSRELGKYNEQFF.

As regards this clonotype: A read error may explain this, as a much larger clone is one base away. The chain uses TRBV6-2 or TRBV6-3 and TRBJ2-7; 9 bases agree with TRBD1. CDR3 length equals 15 residues. Trimming at V came to 5 bases and at J to 5 bases, leaving 10 bases not matched to a gene. Per germline, CDR1 MNHEY and CDR2 SVGEGT. This CDR3 reads CASSPPGTGINEQYF. Written as DNA, the CDR3 is TGTGCCAGCAGTCCACCCGGGACAGGGATTAACGAGCAGTACTTC.

This clonotype was observed many times. The chain links TRBV20-1 to TRBJ2-5, with D perhaps given as TRBD1 or TRBD2 (5 bases each). Trimming took off 3 bases at V and 5 bases at J, with 10 bases between the two ends. CDR1 is DFQATT and CDR2 is SNEGSKA in the germline V gene (reference sequence). CDR3 length: 12 amino acids. This CDR3 reads CSASEGKETQYF. In nucleotides, the CDR3 is TGCAGTGCTAGTGAGGGGAAGGAGACCCAGTACTTC.

This clonotype was recorded many times. This chain connects TRBV6-2 or TRBV6-3 to TRBJ1-2; tentatively, D is TRBD1 (6 bases). V was clipped by 9 bases and J by 2 bases, with 13 bases between them. The length of the CDR3 is 13 residues. In germline, CDR1 is MNHEY, CDR2 SVGEGT. The CDR3 here is CASSQGPNYGYTF. The CDR3 DNA reads TGTGCCAGTTCGCAGGGGCCCAACTATGGCTACACCTTC.

The sample holds many counts of this clonotype. As DNA, the CDR3 is TGCAGTGCTAGAGATTCCGACCTTGAAGGGACTTTCTTT. Translation: CSARDSDLEGTFF. This rearrangement joins TRBV20-1 to TRBJ1-1; the D is unclear. Germline V gene sequence: CDR1 DFQATT, CDR2 SNEGSKA (reference sequence). Trimming pared 0 bases from V and 12 bases from J, leaving 17 bases between. The CDR3 has 13 amino acids.

This chain links TRBV6-4 with TRBJ1-6; D remains ambiguous. Trimming left V 5 bases short and J 7 bases short, with 9 bases between. Germline V gene sequence: CDR1 MRHNA, CDR2 SNTAGT. This CDR3 has 13 amino acids. CDR3 in amino acids: CASSLEENSPLHF. The CDR3 region has the DNA TGTGCCAGCAGTTTAGAGGAGAATTCACCCCTCCACTTT.

This clonotype was seen many times. The J gene is TRBJ2-1, the V gene TRBV30; D may be TRBD2 (6 bases). The germline V gene has CDR1 GTSNPN and CDR2 SVGIG (reference sequence). The V end lost 0 bases, the J end lost 9 bases, and 9 bases lay between the germline ends. This CDR3 has 12 amino acids. This chain's CDR3 is CAWSVFSGEQFF. For the CDR3, the DNA is TGTGCCTGGAGTGTGTTTAGCGGTGAGCAGTTCTTC. The full variable domain, completed using reference TRBV30 and TRBJ2-1, is SQTIHQWPATLVQPVGSPLSLECTVEGTSNPNLYWYRQAAGRGLQLLFYSVGIGQISSEVPQNLSASRPQDRQFILSSKKLLLSDSGFYLCAWSVFSGEQFFGPGTRLTVL.

This clonotype is deemed medium-sized. The chain joins TRBV6-1 to TRBJ2-7; D remains ambiguous. Germline CDR1 reads MNHNS; CDR2 reads SASEGT. This CDR3 has 16 residues. Between the trimmed V and J ends, which lost 6 bases and 3 bases, there was a span of 21 bases. Written as DNA, the CDR3 is TGTGCCAGCAGCGCCGGCCCAGGTAGACCTGACTACGAGCAGTACTTC. Residues: CASSAGPGRPDYEQYF.

The sample holds many counts of this clonotype. J is TRBJ2-7 and V is TRBV7-8; D gene ambiguous. V gave up 1 base and J gave up 6 bases, with 10 bases separating them. Germline V lookup: CDR1 SGHVS, CDR2 FQNEAQ. This CDR3 has 13 amino acids. This chain's CDR3 is CASSLVTSSEQYF. As DNA, the CDR3 is TGTGCCAGCAGCTTAGTCACCAGCTCCGAGCAGTACTTC.

This clonotype has a count of ten or more. J is TRBJ2-7 and V is TRBV5-1; TRBD1 aligns across 7 bases. Germline V CDR1 and CDR2: SGHRS, YFSETQ. The CDR3 extends over 14 amino acids. V dropped 2 bases and J dropped 3; count of bases not matched to a gene: 5. In DNA form, the CDR3 reads TGCGCCAGCAGCTTAACCGGGACAGACTACGAGCAGTACTTC. Protein sequence: CASSLTGTDYEQYF.

At least ten counts were recorded for this clonotype. CDR3 nucleotides: TGTGCCAGCAGCCAAGGTGAAGGCATCCACTATGGCTACACCTTC. Translation: CASSQGEGIHYGYTF. The genes are TRBV4-2 and TRBJ1-2, with D unclear. Trimming took 1 base from V and 3 from J, leaving 12 bases between them. This CDR3 spans 15 amino acids. Germline CDR1 is LGHNA and CDR2 is YNFKEQ.

This clonotype qualifies as large. This sequence joins TRBV2 and TRBJ2-1, with 10 bases that match TRBD2. Germline values: CDR1 SNHLY, CDR2 FYNNEI. This CDR3 contains 15 residues. V was pared by 3 bases and J by 9 bases, with 8 bases of the junction left unmatched. Here the CDR3 DNA reads TGTGCCAGCAGTGAGGTAGCGGGAGGAGCAACTGAGCAGTTCTTC. It codes for CASSEVAGGATEQFF.

This clonotype was seen only a few times. The chain joins TRBV4-1 to TRBJ1-1, with unresolved D. The CDR3 extends over 16 amino acids. V shed 0 bases and J shed 0 bases, with 11 bases lying between them. Germline assignment: CDR1 MGHRA and CDR2 YSYEKL. CDR3 sequence (DNA): TGCGCCAGCAGCCAAGATCGATCGGGGATGAACACTGAAGCTTTCTTT. The encoded protein is CASSQDRSGMNTEAFF.

As regards this clonotype: A read error may be the cause here, since a much bigger clone is one base away. V is TRBV7-9 and J is TRBJ2-7, with D perhaps matching TRBD2 (6 bases). The germline gives CDR1 SEHNR, CDR2 FQNEAQ (reference sequence). The CDR3 spans 13 residues. The CDR3 is CVSSLGRRYEQYF. CDR3 nucleotides: TGTGTCAGCAGCTTGGGGAGGCGGTACGAGCAGTACTTC.

The table lists this clonotype with a few counts. Germline and junction disagree at one end, which may indicate a read error. The chain is built from TRBV14 and TRBJ2-7; possible D gene TRBD2, 7 bases. The CDR3 consists of 14 residues. Germline values: CDR1 SGHDN, CDR2 FVKESK. CDR3 protein: CASSQVSTGGEQYF. As DNA, the CDR3 is TGTGCCAGCAGCCAAGTAAGCACGGGGGGCGAGCAATACTTC.

The gene calls are TRBV11-2 and TRBJ2-2; 8 bases match TRBD1. Germline V gene sequence: CDR1 SGHAT, CDR2 FQNNGV. This CDR3 spans 18 amino acids. V lost 2 bases and J lost 3; bases outside the gene matches: 11. CDR3 DNA: TGTGCCAGCAGCTTAAAGTTACGGACAGGGAGATACACCGGGGAGCTGTTTTTT. Protein product: CASSLKLRTGRYTGELFF.